This entry lists 5 T cell receptor beta chains sequenced from one sample in a study of T cell repertoires in cytomegalovirus infection. TCRdb re-called the reads with MiXCR, one entry per CDR3 protein. Among 450,000 to 550,000 distinct CDR3 sequences listed, about 15% were seen once. The sequenced sample was CD8+ T cells from PBMCs. The receptors here all came from a human donor in good health (CMV status not recorded). Some clones in this sample may be carry-over from other donors' samples.

This clonotype was counted between two and nine times. The V gene is TRBV6-1, the J gene TRBJ2-1, with 11 bases identical to TRBD1. The germline V gene has CDR1 MNHNS and CDR2 SASEGT. The CDR3 is 18 amino acids. J gave up 4 bases and V 2 bases, and 10 bases lay outside the gene matches. CDR3 DNA: TGTGCCAGCAGTGAACGTGGTGGACAGGGGGCCACTTACAATGAGCAGTTCTTC. This gives the protein CASSERGGQGATYNEQFF.

This clonotype was observed at least ten times. The genes are TRBV7-9 and TRBJ2-2; D possibly corresponds to TRBD2 (5 bases). Germline V gene lookup returns CDR1 SEHNR and CDR2 FQNEAQ (reference sequence). The CDR3 length is 16 residues. Trimming left V 8 bases short and J 2 bases short, with 18 bases between. The CDR3 bases are TGTGCCAGCCCCCTCCCCGGAGGCTTAAACACCGGGGAGCTGTTTTTT. This sequence encodes CASPLPGGLNTGELFF. The full variable domain, in which reference TRBV7-9 and TRBJ2-2 provide the parts outside the CDR3, is DTGVSQNPRHKITKRGQNVTFRCDPISEHNRLYWYRQTLGQGPEFLTYFQNEAQLEKSRLLSDRFSAERPKGSFSTLEIQRTEQGDSAMYLCASPLPGGLNTGELFFGEGSRLTVL.

This clonotype was counted ten times or more. This chain uses TRBV25-1 with TRBJ2-1; 15 nucleotides match TRBD2. From germline, CDR1 is MGHDK and CDR2 SYGVNS. Trimming cost V 7 bases and J 2 bases; bases outside gene matches: 21. This CDR3 is 22 amino acids long. In DNA form, the CDR3 reads TGTGCCAGCAAATTAGGACTAGCGGGAGGGCCGGTTATCTGTGCAGCCTACAATGAGCAGTTCTTC. It encodes CASKLGLAGGPVICAAYNEQFF.

The chain carries TRBV7-9 and TRBJ2-7; 8 bases are shared with TRBD1. Germline V gives CDR1 SEHNR, CDR2 FQNEAQ (reference sequence). The CDR3 covers 15 residues. The V segment lost 6 bases and the J segment 3 bases; nucleotides outside the gene matches: 10. CDR3 amino acids: CASSFGQGQYYEQYF. Here the CDR3 DNA reads TGTGCCAGCAGTTTTGGACAGGGCCAATACTACGAGCAGTACTTC. Full variable domain (rest looked up from reference TRBV7-9 and TRBJ2-7): DTGVSQNPRHKITKRGQNVTFRCDPISEHNRLYWYRQTLGQGPEFLTYFQNEAQLEKSRLLSDRFSAERPKGSFSTLEIQRTEQGDSAMYLCASSFGQGQYYEQYFGPGTRLTVT.

This clonotype was recorded at least ten times. The chain is built from TRBV10-3 and TRBJ1-5; D perhaps matches TRBD1 (5 bases). The length of the CDR3 is 15 residues. Trimming took 5 bases from V and 6 from J, leaving 17 bases between them. Germline loops: CDR1 ENHRY, CDR2 SYGVKD. The CDR3 spells CAISTGHTVSQPQHF. The CDR3 DNA reads TGTGCCATCAGTACCGGACACACCGTTAGTCAGCCCCAGCATTTT.